The 13 T cell receptor beta chains below all came from one sample that was sequenced in a study of blood T cells in healthy people across ages. A second PCR of about 7 to 11 cycles used a sample-barcoded 5' primer and a J-beta primer mix. TCRdb re-called the 5' RACE reads with MiXCR, one entry per CDR3 protein. The sample yields around 690,000 distinct CDR3 sequences, under 65% seen once. Sequenced sample: blood. All receptors derive from a man in his 60s in good health.

V gene TRBV5-1 combines with J gene TRBJ2-3, with a weak D call TRBD1 (6 bases). Between the trimmed V and J ends, which lost 0 bases and 4 bases, there was a span of 15 bases. CDR1 and CDR2 from the germline V gene are SGHRS and YFSETQ. CDR3 length: 16 amino acids. DNA for the CDR3: TGCGCCAGCAGCTTGGTTACGCACAGGGAAGCAGATACGCAGTATTTT. As protein: CASSLVTHREADTQYF.

The chain has TRBV20-1 and TRBJ2-3, with 9 bases that match TRBD2. The ends lost 0 bases at V and 1 base at J; junction bases unmatched: 5. This CDR3 comprises 16 residues. Germline CDR1 DFQATT, CDR2 SNEGSKA (reference sequence). The CDR3 DNA is TGCAGTGCTAGAGATTCAGCGGGGGGACGCACAGATACGCAGTATTTT. Translated, it gives CSARDSAGGRTDTQYF.

This clonotype was seen a handful of times. This chain connects TRBV25-1 to TRBJ1-6, with TRBD1 as a possible D gene (5 bases). Germline V gene lookup returns CDR1 MGHDK and CDR2 SYGVNS. The length of the CDR3 is 13 residues. Trimming stripped 4 bases from V and 4 bases from J, with 5 bases between. CDR3 sequence reads: CASSGQYNSPLHF. For the CDR3, the DNA is TGTGCCAGCAGTGGACAGTATAATTCACCCCTCCACTTT.

This chain links TRBV25-1 with TRBJ2-5, with 9 bases aligning to TRBD2. The J call is doubtful: the DNA matches TRBJ2-7 better. CDR1 and CDR2 (germline): MGHDK, SYGVNS. The CDR3 is made up of 15 amino acids. CDR3 nucleotides: TGTGCCAGCAGTGGGGGCGGGGGGGCATTCAACGAGCAGTACTTC. Translating it yields CASSGGGGAFNEQYF.

In this sample, this clonotype turned up a few times. This chain links TRBV6-2 or TRBV6-3 with TRBJ2-5, with unresolved D. The germline V gene has CDR1 MNHEY and CDR2 SVGEGT. The V gene lost 6 bases and the J gene lost 1 base, with 9 bases spanning the gap. CDR3 length: 13 residues. The CDR3 DNA reads TGTGCCAGCAGACGGACGCTCCAAGAGACCCAGTACTTC. Protein: CASRRTLQETQYF.

This chain uses TRBV20-1 with TRBJ1-1, with 7 nucleotides matching TRBD1. Germline CDR1 and CDR2: DFQATT and SNEGSKA (reference sequence). V shed 7 bases, J shed 4 bases, and the junction held 15 bases outside the gene matches. This CDR3 comprises 15 residues. This chain's CDR3 is CSGTDRDRAGTEAFF. The CDR3 coding sequence is TGCAGTGGAACCGATCGCGACAGGGCCGGCACTGAAGCTTTCTTT.

V and J are TRBV10-3 and TRBJ2-1; D is possibly TRBD2 (6 bases). V lost 3 bases, J lost 6 bases, and 18 bases lay in between. CDR1 and CDR2 from the germline V gene are ENHRY and SYGVKD. This CDR3 has 16 residues. The CDR3 nucleotides are TGTGCCATCAGTGACCCGGGGCAGGAGGGGAGCAATGAGCAGTTCTTC. As protein: CAISDPGQEGSNEQFF.

This clonotype was counted between two and nine times. The chain links TRBV20-1 to TRBJ2-7; D might be TRBD1 (6 bases). The germline CDR1 and CDR2 sequences are DFQATT and SNEGSKA (reference sequence). Trimming removed 3 bases at V and 2 bases at J, with 8 bases between. This CDR3 spans 12 amino acids. CDR3 DNA sequence: TGCAGTGCTAGTGACAGGACCTACGAGCAGTACTTC. This translates into CSASDRTYEQYF.

The chain combines TRBV3-1 with TRBJ2-5; D remains unclear. V was cut by 4 bases and J by 5 bases, with 11 bases left in between. The germline gives CDR1 LGHDT, CDR2 YNNKEL (reference sequence). The CDR3 has 13 residues. The CDR3 spells CASSLRTVETQYF. DNA for the CDR3: TGTGCCAGCAGCCTGCGTACGGTCGAGACCCAGTACTTC.

The J gene is TRBJ2-4, the V gene TRBV5-1; the D gene is possibly TRBD1 (6 bases). V shed 8 bases and J shed 13 bases, with 22 bases lying between them. The CDR3 is made up of 13 amino acids. Germline V gene sequence: CDR1 SGHRS, CDR2 YFSETQ. In DNA form, the CDR3 reads TGCGCCAGTCGACAGGCCCCCTCCTATGAGCAGTACTTC. Translation gives CASRQAPSYEQYF.

This clonotype occurred a few times. The V and J genes are TRBV20-1 and TRBJ1-1, with D possibly matching TRBD1 (6 bases). Germline CDR1 is DFQATT and CDR2 is SNEGSKA (reference sequence). The CDR3 spans 13 residues. V lost 6 bases, J lost 4 bases, and 15 bases lay in between. In nucleotides, the CDR3 is TGCAGTGCCTCGGACAGCATTTCCACTGAAGCTTTCTTT. Protein sequence: CSASDSISTEAFF.

This clonotype was picked up a small number of times. The rearrangement joins TRBV20-1 to TRBJ2-3; 9 bases fit TRBD2. After removal of 0 bases from V and 2 bases from J, the junction contained 6 bases not matched to a gene. Germline CDR1 reads DFQATT; CDR2 reads SNEGSKA (reference sequence). The CDR3 extends over 16 amino acids. This chain's CDR3 is CSARDLLAGYTDTQYF. DNA for the CDR3: TGCAGTGCTAGAGATCTCCTAGCGGGGTACACAGATACGCAGTATTTT.

J is TRBJ2-3 and V is TRBV29-1; D remains ambiguous. The CDR3 has 17 amino acids. Germline V gives CDR1 SQVTM, CDR2 ANQGSEA. Trimming left V 5 bases short and J 1 base short, with 22 bases between. This CDR3 is CSVYALSRPWGTDTQYF. CDR3 sequence (DNA): TGCAGCGTTTATGCGTTGAGCAGACCGTGGGGCACAGATACGCAGTATTTT.